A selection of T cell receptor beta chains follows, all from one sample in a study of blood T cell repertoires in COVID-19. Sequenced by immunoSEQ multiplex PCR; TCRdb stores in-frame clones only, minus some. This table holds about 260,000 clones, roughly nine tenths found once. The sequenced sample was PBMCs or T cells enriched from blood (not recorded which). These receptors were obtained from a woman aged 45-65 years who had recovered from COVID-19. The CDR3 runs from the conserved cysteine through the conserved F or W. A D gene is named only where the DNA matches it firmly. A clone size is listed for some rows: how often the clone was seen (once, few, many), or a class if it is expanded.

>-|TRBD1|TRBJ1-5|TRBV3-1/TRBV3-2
TGTGCCAGCAGCCTTGGGACAGGGAATCAGCCCCAGCATTTT
CASSLGTGNQPQHF
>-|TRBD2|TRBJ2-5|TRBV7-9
TGTGCCAGCAGCTTAGTTGGGGAGGGCCAAGAGACCCAGTACTTC
CASSLVGEGQETQYF
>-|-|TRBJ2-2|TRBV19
TGTGCCAGTAGTATACCGCCGGCCGGGGAGCTGTTTTTT
CASSIPPAGELFF
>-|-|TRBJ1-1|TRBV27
TGTGCCAGCACGAACAGGGCTATGAACACTGAAGCTTTCTTT
CASTNRAMNTEAFF
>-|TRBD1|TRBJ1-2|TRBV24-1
TGTGCCACCAGTGATCGACAGGGGGCTGGAGGCTACACCTTC
CATSDRQGAGGYTF
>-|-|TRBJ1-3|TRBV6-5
TGTGCCAGCGAGGGAGGGGGTTCGGGAAACACCATATATTTT
CASEGGGSGNTIYF
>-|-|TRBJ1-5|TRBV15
TGTGCCACCAGCAGAGATGGGGGGAATCAGCCCCAGCATTTT
CATSRDGGNQPQHF
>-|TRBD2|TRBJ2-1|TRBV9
TGTGCCAGCAGCGTAGCTAGCGGGAGTAGGTATGAGCAGTTCTTC
CASSVASGSRYEQFF
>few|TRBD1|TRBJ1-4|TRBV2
TGTGCCAGCAGTGTCGCAGGGGGCGCTGGCGAAAAACTGTTTTTT
CASSVAGGAGEKLFF
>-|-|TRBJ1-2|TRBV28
TGTGCCAGCAGTTCCAGGGTGGAGGGCTACACCTTC
CASSSRVEGYTF
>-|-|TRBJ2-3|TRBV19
TGTGCCAGTAGTATACAAGTGACTTCGTTCGGAGATACGCAGTATTTT
CASSIQVTSFGDTQYF
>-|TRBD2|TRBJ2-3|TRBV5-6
TGTGCCAGCAGCTCCCGGGGGGGCACAGATACGCAGTATTTT
CASSSRGGTDTQYF
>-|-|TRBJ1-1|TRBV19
TGTGCCAGTACCCCCTTAGGGAGTTACACTGAAGCTTTCTTT
CASTPLGSYTEAFF
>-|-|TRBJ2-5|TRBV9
TGTGCCAGCAGCGTACAGGGAAAAGAGACCCAGTACTTC
CASSVQGKETQYF
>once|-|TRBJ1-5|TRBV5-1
TGCGCCAGCAGCCTGCCTAGAACAGGGAGTCGGCCCAATCAGCCCCAGCATTTT
CASSLPRTGSRPNQPQHF
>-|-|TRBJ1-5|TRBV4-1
TGCGCCAGCAGCCAAGCGACAGTTAATCAGCCCCAGCATTTT
CASSQATVNQPQHF
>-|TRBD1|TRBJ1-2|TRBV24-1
TGTGCCACCAGTGACTCGGGGACAGACTATGGCTACACCTTC
CATSDSGTDYGYTF
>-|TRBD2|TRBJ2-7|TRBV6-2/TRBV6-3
TGTGCCAGCAGCCTGGGGACTAGCGGGCTGACAGGGCAGTACTTC
CASSLGTSGLTGQYF
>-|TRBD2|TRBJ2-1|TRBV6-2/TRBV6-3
TGTGCCAGCAGTTACGGACATTCGGGAGGAAAGAATGAGCAGTTCTTC
CASSYGHSGGKNEQFF
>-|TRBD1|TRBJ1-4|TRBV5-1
TGCGCCAGCAGCTTTGGACAGGGCCTTAATGAAAAACTGTTTTTT
CASSFGQGLNEKLFF
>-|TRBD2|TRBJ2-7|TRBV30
TGTGCCTTGAGGGCTAGCGGGAGCCCCCTCTACGAGCAGTACTTC
CALRASGSPLYEQYF
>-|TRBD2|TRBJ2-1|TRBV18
TGTGCCAGCTCACCCCAGGGACTAGCGCAATACAATGAGCAGTTCTTC
CASSPQGLAQYNEQFF
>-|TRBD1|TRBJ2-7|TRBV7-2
TGTGCCAGCAAGTGGACAGGGGACTACGAGCAGTACTTC
CASKWTGDYEQYF
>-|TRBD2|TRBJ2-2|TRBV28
TGTGCCAGCAGGCTAGCGGTAAACACCGGGGAGCTGTTTTTT
CASRLAVNTGELFF
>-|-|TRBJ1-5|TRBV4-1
TGCGCCAGCAGCCCCCGGGACAATAGCAATCAGCCCCAGCATTTT
CASSPRDNSNQPQHF
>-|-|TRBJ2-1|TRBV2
TGTGCCAGCAGTGTACTAGGGAGCGGGTCTGAGCAGTTCTTC
CASSVLGSGSEQFF
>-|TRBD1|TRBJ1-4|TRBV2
TGTGCCAGCAGTGTAGACAGGGTTAATGAAAAACTGTTTTTT
CASSVDRVNEKLFF
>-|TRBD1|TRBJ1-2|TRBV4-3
TGCGCCAGCAGCCAAGACCGACAGGGAATGATAGGGGCCCACACCTTC
CASSQDRQGMIGAHTF
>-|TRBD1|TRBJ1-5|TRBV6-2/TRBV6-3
TGTGCCAGCAGCCGGACAGGGGAGAGCAATCAGCCCCAGCATTTT
CASSRTGESNQPQHF
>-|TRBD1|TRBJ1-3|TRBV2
TGTGCCAGCAGTGCCCAGGGGGATTCTGGAAACACCATATATTTT
CASSAQGDSGNTIYF
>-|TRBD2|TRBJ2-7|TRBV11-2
TGTGCCAGCAGCTTAGCATCTAGCGGTGTCTACGAGCAGTACTTC
CASSLASSGVYEQYF
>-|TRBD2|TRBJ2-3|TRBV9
TGTGCCAGCAGCGCCTGGGGACTAGCGGGAGATAGGGGAGATACGCAGTATTTT
CASSAWGLAGDRGDTQYF
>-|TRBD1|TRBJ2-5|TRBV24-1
TGTGCCACCAGTGATGTAGGACAGGGGCAAGAGACCCAGTACTTC
CATSDVGQGQETQYF
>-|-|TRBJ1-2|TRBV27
TGTGCCAGCAGTTCACAGGGATACTATGGCTACACCTTC
CASSSQGYYGYTF
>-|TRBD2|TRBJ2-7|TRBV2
TGTGCCAGCAGTGAAACTCTAGCGGGCACCTCCTACGAGCAGTACTTC
CASSETLAGTSYEQYF
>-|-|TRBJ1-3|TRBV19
TGTGCCAGTAGTACCCGAGGCGGTTCTGGAAACACCATATATTTT
CASSTRGGSGNTIYF
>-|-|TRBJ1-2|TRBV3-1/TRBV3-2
TGTGCCAGCAGCCAAGTTACAGGGAAGCGAGACTATGGCTACACCTTC
CASSQVTGKRDYGYTF
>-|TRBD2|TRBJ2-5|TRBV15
TGTGCCACCAGCAGACTGGGGCCTCTGGCGGGAGGATTACAAGAGACCCAGTACTTC
CATSRLGPLAGGLQETQYF
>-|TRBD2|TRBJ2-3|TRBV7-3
TGTGCCAGCAGCTTAATTAGCGGGATGGATACGCAGTATTTT
CASSLISGMDTQYF
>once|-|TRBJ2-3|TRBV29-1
TGCAGCGTGAGGAGTAGTACCCCTGGGGATACGCAGTATTTT
CSVRSSTPGDTQYF
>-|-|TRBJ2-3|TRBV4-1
TGCGCCAGCAGCCAAGAACGTTTACAGGGAGGCACAGATACGCAGTATTTT
CASSQERLQGGTDTQYF
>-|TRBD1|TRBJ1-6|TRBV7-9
TGTGCCAGCAGACCTACAGGGGATAATTCACCCCTCCACTTT
CASRPTGDNSPLHF
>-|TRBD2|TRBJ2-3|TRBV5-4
TGTGCCAGCAGCGACGGAGGGGGACTAGCGGGAGTTGGGGCGCAGTATTTT
CASSDGGGLAGVGAQYF
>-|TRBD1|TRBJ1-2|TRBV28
TGTGCCAGCAGAAACGGACAGGGGGGGATCTATGGCTACACCTTC
CASRNGQGGIYGYTF
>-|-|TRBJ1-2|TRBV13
TGTGCCAGCAGCTTACAGAAAAACTATGGCTACACCTTC
CASSLQKNYGYTF
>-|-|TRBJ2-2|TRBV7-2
TGTGCCAGCAGCTTTAGTGGGAGAGCCGGGGAGCTGTTTTTT
CASSFSGRAGELFF
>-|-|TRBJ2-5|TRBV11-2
TGTGCCAGCAGCTTACAGCCGACAGTCCAAGAGACCCAGTACTTC
CASSLQPTVQETQYF
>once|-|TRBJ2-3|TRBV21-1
TGTGCCAGCAGCAACGAGACAGGCCGCACAGATACGCAGTATTTT
CASSNETGRTDTQYF
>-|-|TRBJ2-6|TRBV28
TGTGCCAGCAGCAGCCGAAGGGGGGGCCGGGCGGCTGGGGCCAACGTCCTGACTTTC
CASSSRRGGRAAGANVLTF
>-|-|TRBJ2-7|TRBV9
TGTGCCAGCAGCACCCAAGCCGGACAAGCCTACGAGCAGTACTTC
CASSTQAGQAYEQYF
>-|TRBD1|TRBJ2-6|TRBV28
TGTGCCAGCAGGACCGGGACAGGGCTTACCGGGGCCAACGTCCTGACTTTC
CASRTGTGLTGANVLTF
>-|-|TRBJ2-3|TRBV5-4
TGTGCCAGCAGCTTGGCGGGGAGTGGGTTGGATACGCAGTATTTT
CASSLAGSGLDTQYF
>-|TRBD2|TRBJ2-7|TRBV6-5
TGTGCCAGCAGTTACAAAGGGACTAGCGCCTACGAGCAGTACTTC
CASSYKGTSAYEQYF
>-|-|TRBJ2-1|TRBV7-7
TGTGCTAGCAGCTTAGGGGGTAGCGGTAGCTCCTACAATGAGCAGTTCTTC
CASSLGGSGSSYNEQFF
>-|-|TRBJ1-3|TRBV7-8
TGTGCCAGCAGCCAATCAGGCTTCTCGGTCTCTGGAAACACCATATATTTT
CASSQSGFSVSGNTIYF